This T cell receptor beta chain emerged from a study of a mutant IDH1 vaccine in newly diagnosed glioma. The overall study: In weeks 1, 3, 5, 7, 11, 15, 19 and 23, patients were vaccinated. Patients' prior therapy spanned radiotherapy, temozolomide, or both; most underwent both. Among treated patients, roughly 62% were male and roughly 40% female, and mean age was around 40 years.

Notes on this clone: Its specificity is unknown.

Study-level results: Patients mounted vaccine-induced immune responses in roughly 93% of cases.

The time point was: week 11, during vaccination. Every single dose of the vaccine, 300 ug of mutant IDH1 20-mer peptide, came with topical imiquimod. Trimming took off 1 base at V and 2 bases at J, with 11 bases between the two ends. The V gene's germline CDR1 is KGHSH and CDR2 LQKENI. The CDR3 has 15 amino acids. This table comes from immunoSEQ multiplex PCR, and its TCRdb copy is limited to in-frame clones, with some not included. Of around 120,000 clones listed, around four fifths are singletons. The TCR was taken from a man aged 35 to 55 with glioma. The chain carries TRBV18 and TRBJ1-1; D gene ambiguous. Sample: PBMCs, taken from a glioma patient whose treatment included an IDH1 peptide vaccine. The CDR3 sequence is CASSPQLTPNTEAFF. CDR3 sequence (DNA): TGTGCCAGCTCACCACAACTGACCCCAAACACTGAAGCTTTCTTT. The full variable domain, in which reference TRBV18 and TRBJ1-1 provide the parts outside the CDR3, is NAGVMQNPRHLVRRRGQEARLRCSPMKGHSHVYWYRQLPEEGLKFMVYLQKENIIDESGMPKERFSAEFPKEGPSILRIQQVVRGDSAAYFCASSPQLTPNTEAFFGQGTRLTVV.